Below, 27 T cell receptor beta chains from the same sample are listed, as sequenced in a study of T cells in localized non-small cell lung cancer (TCRdb year 2020). Receptors were amplified or captured by the immunoSEQ multiplex PCR assay. TCRdb carries this immuneACCESS record with in-frame sequences only. Its versions omit some clonotypes, under half of them owing to an unresolved V gene in the studies checked, with the rest unexplained. The sample data list about 3,100 clones, and 23% of these were observed just once. The ten biggest clones cover more than 9.5% of the sample. The sequences come from normal lung tissue next to the tumor, collected before any cancer treatment. These receptor sequences come from a woman aged 35-70 years with stage I lung adenocarcinoma.

The chain combines TRBV29-1 with TRBJ1-5, with 8 bases lining up with TRBD1. The CDR3 has 13 amino acids. Germline V gene sequence: CDR1 SQVTM, CDR2 ANQGSEA. V lost 6 bases to trimming and J lost 3 bases; unmatched junction nucleotides: 4. The CDR3 loop is CSVRQGHNQPQHF. In DNA, the CDR3 is TGCAGCGTGAGACAGGGGCACAATCAGCCCCAGCATTTT. Variable domain in full (rest from reference TRBV29-1 and TRBJ1-5): SAVISQKPSRDICQRGTSLTIQCQVDSQVTMMFWYRQQPGQSLTLIATANQGSEATYESGFVIDKFPISRPNLTFSTLTVSNMSPEDSSIYLCSVRQGHNQPQHFGDGTRLSIL.

The CDR3: CASAGANTGELFF. CDR3 coding DNA: TGTGCCAGTGCAGGGGCAAACACCGGGGAGCTGTTTTTT. The rearrangement links TRBV19 to TRBJ2-2, with a possible D match to TRBD1 (6 bases). The CDR3 consists of 13 residues. Trimming left V 8 bases short and J 2 bases short, with 9 bases between. The germline gives CDR1 LNHDA, CDR2 SQIVND (reference sequence).

This clone qualifies as medium-sized. This chain uses TRBV28 with TRBJ1-4; D is ambiguous. Trimming cost V 3 bases and J 0 bases, with 11 bases left between them. The CDR3 runs to 16 residues. Per the germline V gene, CDR1 is MDHEN and CDR2 is SYDVKM. CDR3 sequence: CASSLLISSTNEKLFF. The CDR3 coding sequence is TGTGCCAGCAGTTTGCTTATTAGCTCAACTAATGAAAAACTGTTTTTT.

This clone is classed as large (0.1 to 1%). V usage is TRBV6-8 and J usage is TRBJ2-2, with TRBD2 identical over 8 bases. Germline values: CDR1 MNHGY, CDR2 SAAAGT. The CDR3 length is 16 residues. V shed 2 bases and J 8 bases; nucleotides not matched to a gene: 10. CDR3 protein: CASSYTPGLVPGELFF. CDR3 coding DNA: TGTGCCAGCAGTTACACACCGGGACTAGTGCCGGGGGAGCTGTTTTTT.

In this sample, this clone turned up a few times. CDR3 amino acids: CASNTGQGSGYTF. The CDR3 nucleotides read TGTGCCAGCAATACGGGACAGGGAAGTGGCTACACCTTC. The chain carries TRBV28 and TRBJ1-2; 9 nucleotides line up with TRBD1. CDR3 length: 13 amino acids. CDR1 is MDHEN and CDR2 is SYDVKM in the germline V gene. V was clipped by 7 bases and J by 7 bases; unmatched bases: 7.

This clone is medium-sized by share. V usage is TRBV6-8 and J usage is TRBJ1-5; 9 nucleotides agree with TRBD1. Per germline, CDR1 MNHGY and CDR2 SAAAGT. V was pared by 5 bases and J by 3 bases, with 8 bases of the junction left unmatched. This CDR3 has 16 residues. CDR3 region: CASSDSGDRDNQPQHF. As DNA, the CDR3 is TGTGCCAGCAGTGACAGTGGGGACAGGGACAATCAGCCCCAGCATTTT.

This clone was observed a handful of times. The chain carries TRBV11-3 and TRBJ2-1; 8 positions match TRBD2. The germline V gene encodes CDR1 SGHNT and CDR2 YENEEA. There are 15 residues in the CDR3. V was pared by 2 bases and J by 5 bases, with 5 bases of the junction left unmatched. The CDR3 sequence is CASSLTSGSHNEQFF. The CDR3, as DNA: TGTGCCAGCAGCTTAACAAGCGGGAGCCACAATGAGCAGTTCTTC.

This clone rates as medium-sized. The chain carries TRBV28 and TRBJ1-2; TRBD1 aligns across 7 bases. Trimming took 3 bases from V and 7 from J; bases not matched to a gene: 5. The V gene's germline CDR1 is MDHEN and CDR2 SYDVKM. The CDR3 length is 13 residues. CDR3 coding DNA: TGTGCCAGCAGTTTTGGACAGGCTGCTGGCTACACCTTC. This codes for CASSFGQAAGYTF.

The chain is built from TRBV6-8 and TRBJ1-3; maybe TRBD1 (6 bases). With 2 bases removed from V and 0 bases from J, the gap between germline ends came to 11 bases. This CDR3 is 16 amino acids long. Germline V gene data show CDR1 as MNHGY and CDR2 as SAAAGT. The CDR3 is CASSYAGESSGNTIYF. DNA of the CDR3: TGTGCCAGCAGTTACGCAGGGGAGAGCTCTGGAAACACCATATATTTT.

The chain links TRBV29-1 to TRBJ2-7, with D tentatively TRBD1 (6 bases). CDR1 and CDR2 from the germline V gene are SQVTM and ANQGSEA. The CDR3 extends over 12 amino acids. V was shortened by 7 bases and J by 5 bases, with 15 bases between the two germline ends. The CDR3 is CSANRDPHEQYF. CDR3 coding DNA: TGCAGCGCTAACAGGGACCCCCACGAGCAGTACTTC.

This clone is judged medium-sized. This chain uses TRBV11-3 with TRBJ2-1; 9 bases line up with TRBD1. Germline CDR1 reads SGHNT; CDR2 reads YENEEA. J lost 3 bases, V lost 1 base, and 1 base had no gene match. This CDR3 region has 15 residues. CDR3 loop: CASSLVGQGYNEQFF. For the CDR3, the DNA is TGTGCCAGCAGCTTAGTGGGACAGGGCTACAATGAGCAGTTCTTC.

This chain uses TRBV29-1 with TRBJ2-3; 11 bases align to TRBD2. CDR1 and CDR2 from the germline V gene are SQVTM and ANQGSEA. Unmatched junction bases numbered 14, after V lost 7 bases and J lost 5 bases. The CDR3 is made up of 16 amino acids. CDR3 nucleotides: TGCAGCGCCCGAGGGCTACTAGCGGGAGCGGGAGATACGCAGTATTTT. Translated: CSARGLLAGAGDTQYF.

The chain employs TRBV5-6 and TRBJ2-7; TRBD2 aligns across 9 bases. The CDR3 spans 14 residues. Germline V lookup: CDR1 SGHDT, CDR2 YYEEEE. V trimming: 5 bases; J trimming: 2 bases; junction bases outside the gene matches: 5. The CDR3 protein is CASRGAGGAYEQYF. The CDR3 DNA reads as TGTGCCAGCAGGGGGGCGGGAGGGGCCTACGAGCAGTACTTC.

This clone counts as large (0.1 to 1%). The chain couples TRBV11-3 to TRBJ1-3, with 8 bases lining up with TRBD1. The CDR3 has 15 amino acids. V lost 2 bases and J lost 7; bases outside the gene matches: 7. In germline, CDR1 is SGHNT, CDR2 YENEEA. CDR3 in amino acids: CASSLQGAAGNTIYF. The CDR3 DNA sequence: TGTGCCAGCAGCTTACAGGGGGCAGCGGGGAACACCATATATTTT.

Only a few counts were recorded for this clone. One end of the junction varies from germline; a read error may be responsible. J is TRBJ2-1 and V is TRBV11-3; D remains unclear. Germline assignment: CDR1 SGHNT and CDR2 YENEEA. The CDR3 has 16 residues. CDR3 residues: CASSSQLMSSYNEQFF. CDR3 DNA sequence: TGTGCTAGCAGCTCCCAGTTGATGAGCTCCTACAATGAGCAGTTCTTC.

The chain combines TRBV15 with TRBJ2-5, with 8 bases identical to TRBD1. Trimming at V came to 0 bases and at J to 4 bases, leaving 7 bases not matched to a gene. The germline CDR1 and CDR2 sequences are LNHNV and YYDKDF (reference sequence). There are 16 residues in the CDR3. The CDR3 DNA follows: TGTGCCACCAGCAGAGATCATGGACAGGGCCGAGAGACCCAGTACTTC. Its protein product is CATSRDHGQGRETQYF.

This CDR3 is CASRWSGNEKLFF. The CDR3 DNA reads TGTGCCAGCAGGTGGAGCGGGAATGAAAAACTGTTTTTT. V is TRBV6-8 and J is TRBJ1-4; D is uncertain. V was clipped by 6 bases and J by 5 bases, with 10 bases between them. Germline V lookup: CDR1 MNHGY, CDR2 SAAAGT. The CDR3 has 13 amino acids.

This clone was observed a few times. This chain connects TRBV9 to TRBJ2-1; no definite D call. The CDR3 runs to 15 residues. In germline, CDR1 is SGDLS, CDR2 YYNGEE. Trimming removed 0 bases at V and 4 bases at J, with 11 bases between. CDR3 DNA: TGTGCCAGCAGCGTAGAGCACGGACGATACAATGAGCAGTTCTTC. Amino acid sequence: CASSVEHGRYNEQFF.

The chain carries TRBV19 and TRBJ2-6; 7 nucleotides agree with TRBD1. Germline trimming cut 7 bases from V and 4 bases from J; bases unmatched to any gene: 7. Germline V gene data show CDR1 as LNHDA and CDR2 as SQIVND (reference sequence). CDR3 length: 15 amino acids. CDR3 protein: CASTGQAAGANVLTF. CDR3 nucleotides: TGTGCCAGTACCGGACAGGCTGCCGGGGCCAACGTCCTGACTTTC.

The CDR3 DNA reads TGTGCCAGTAGTATAGCAAGGGGGCGGCTTACTGAAGCTTTCTTT. Residues: CASSIARGRLTEAFF. The J gene is TRBJ1-1, the V gene TRBV19; 7 bases agree with TRBD1. This CDR3 region has 15 residues. The germline gives CDR1 LNHDA, CDR2 SQIVND (reference sequence). Trimming cost V 1 base and J 5 bases; bases outside gene matches: 7.

This clone showed up just a few times. The V and J genes are TRBV19 and TRBJ2-3; 7 bases are shared with TRBD1. The V gene's germline CDR1 is LNHDA and CDR2 SQIVND (reference sequence). The V segment lost 6 bases and the J segment 4 bases; nucleotides outside the gene matches: 7. This CDR3 is built from 14 residues. This CDR3 reads CASSYGQGADTQYF. The CDR3 nucleotides are TGTGCCAGTAGCTATGGCCAGGGGGCAGATACGCAGTATTTT.

The V gene is TRBV11-3, the J gene TRBJ2-7; D possibly matches TRBD1 or TRBD2 (5 bases each). Trimming stripped 8 bases from V and 1 base from J, with 15 bases between. Germline values: CDR1 SGHNT, CDR2 YENEEA. CDR3 length: 14 residues. The CDR3 DNA is TGTGCCAGCGCTTGGGGGTCCGGGTCCTACGAGCAGTACTTC. Translated, it gives CASAWGSGSYEQYF.

V is TRBV19 and J is TRBJ2-7; 9 nucleotides agree with TRBD2. V lost 1 base to trimming and J lost 5 bases; unmatched junction nucleotides: 6. The CDR3 is made up of 15 amino acids. Germline CDR1 reads LNHDA; CDR2 reads SQIVND (reference sequence). The CDR3 sequence: CASSIGSREGDEQYF. The CDR3 nucleotides are TGTGCCAGTAGTATAGGTTCGCGGGAGGGTGACGAGCAGTACTTC.

The genes are TRBV29-1 and TRBJ2-7; unclear D gene. The germline V gene has CDR1 SQVTM and CDR2 ANQGSEA. This CDR3 is built from 15 residues. V lost 5 bases and J lost 0, with 17 bases in between. CDR3 in amino acids: CSVTIKGYGSYEQYF. As DNA, the CDR3 is TGCAGCGTTACTATAAAGGGTTACGGCTCCTACGAGCAGTACTTC.

CDR3 sequence: CASSGRDIALNTEAFF. Here the CDR3 DNA reads TGTGCCAGTAGTGGCCGGGACATAGCCCTGAACACTGAAGCTTTCTTT. V usage is TRBV19 and J usage is TRBJ1-1, with a tentative D call TRBD1 (6 bases). CDR1 LNHDA and CDR2 SQIVND come from the germline V gene (reference sequence). This CDR3 has 16 amino acids. Trimming left V 5 bases short and J 0 bases short, with 16 bases between.

This clone was detected only a few times. The chain joins TRBV30 to TRBJ1-1; D gene uncertain. Germline V gene data show CDR1 as GTSNPN and CDR2 as SVGIG (reference sequence). The CDR3 runs 11 residues. Deletions cut 4 bases from V and 4 bases from J, with 7 bases between. CDR3 in DNA: TGTGCCTGGATTAGCCCCACTGAAGCTTTCTTT. Its translation is CAWISPTEAFF. Supplemented by reference TRBV30 and TRBJ1-1, the full variable domain reads SQTIHQWPATLVQPVGSPLSLECTVEGTSNPNLYWYRQAAGRGLQLLFYSVGIGQISSEVPQNLSASRPQDRQFILSSKKLLLSDSGFYLCAWISPTEAFFGQGTRLTVV.

This clone ranks as medium-sized. This same CDR3 is encoded by further DNA sequences in the sample. V is TRBV11-3 and J is TRBJ2-1; 11 nucleotides match TRBD2. V dropped 4 bases and J dropped 1; count of bases not matched to a gene: 3. This CDR3 is built from 16 residues. Germline CDR1 reads SGHNT; CDR2 reads YENEEA. CDR3 loop: CASSSRTSGSYNEQFF. The CDR3 bases are TGTGCCAGCAGCTCTAGGACTAGCGGGTCCTACAATGAGCAGTTCTTC.